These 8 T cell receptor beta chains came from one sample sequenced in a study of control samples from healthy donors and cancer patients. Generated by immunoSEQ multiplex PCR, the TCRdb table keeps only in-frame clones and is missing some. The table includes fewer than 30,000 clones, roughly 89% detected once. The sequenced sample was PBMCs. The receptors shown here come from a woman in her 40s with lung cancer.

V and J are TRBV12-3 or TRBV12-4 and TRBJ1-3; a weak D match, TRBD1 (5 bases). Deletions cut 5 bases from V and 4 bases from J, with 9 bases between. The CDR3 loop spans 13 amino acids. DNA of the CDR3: TGTGCCAGCAGTCAGGGTTCAGGAAACACCATATATTTT. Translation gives CASSQGSGNTIYF.

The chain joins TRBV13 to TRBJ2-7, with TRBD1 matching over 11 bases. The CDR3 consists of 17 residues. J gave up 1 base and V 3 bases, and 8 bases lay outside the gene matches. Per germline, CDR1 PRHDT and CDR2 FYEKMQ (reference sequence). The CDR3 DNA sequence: TGTGCCAGCAGCTTCTTCTCGGACAGGGGGCATTCCTACGAGCAGTACTTC. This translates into CASSFFSDRGHSYEQYF.

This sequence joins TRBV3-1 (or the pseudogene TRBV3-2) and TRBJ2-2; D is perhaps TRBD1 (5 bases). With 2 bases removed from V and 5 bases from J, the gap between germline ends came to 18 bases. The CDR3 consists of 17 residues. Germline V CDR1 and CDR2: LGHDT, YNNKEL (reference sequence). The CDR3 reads CASSQSGHSDGTGELFF. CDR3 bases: TGTGCCAGCAGCCAATCAGGGCACAGTGACGGGACCGGGGAGCTGTTTTTT.

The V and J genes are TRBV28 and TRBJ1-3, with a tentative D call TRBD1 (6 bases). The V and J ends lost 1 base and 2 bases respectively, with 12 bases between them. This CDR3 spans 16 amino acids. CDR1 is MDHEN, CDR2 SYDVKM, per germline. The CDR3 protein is CASSLYRVPPGNTIYF. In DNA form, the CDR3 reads TGTGCCAGCAGTTTATACAGGGTCCCACCTGGAAACACCATATATTTT. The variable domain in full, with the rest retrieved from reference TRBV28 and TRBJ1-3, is DVKVTQSSRYLVKRTGEKVFLECVQDMDHENMFWYRQDPGLGLRLIYFSYDVKMKEKGDIPEGYSVSREKKERFSLILESASTNQTSMYLCASSLYRVPPGNTIYFGEGSWLTVV.

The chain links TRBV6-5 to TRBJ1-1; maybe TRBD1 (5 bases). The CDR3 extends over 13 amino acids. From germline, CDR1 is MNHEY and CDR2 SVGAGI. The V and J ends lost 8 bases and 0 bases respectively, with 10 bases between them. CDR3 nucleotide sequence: TGTGCCAGCCGGGGGGGGTTGAACACTGAAGCTTTCTTT. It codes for CASRGGLNTEAFF.

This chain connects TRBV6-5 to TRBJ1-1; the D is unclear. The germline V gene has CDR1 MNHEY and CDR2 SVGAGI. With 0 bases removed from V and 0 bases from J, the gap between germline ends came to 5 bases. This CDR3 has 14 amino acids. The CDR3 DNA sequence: TGTGCCAGCAGTTACTCGCCGTTGAACACTGAAGCTTTCTTT. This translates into CASSYSPLNTEAFF.

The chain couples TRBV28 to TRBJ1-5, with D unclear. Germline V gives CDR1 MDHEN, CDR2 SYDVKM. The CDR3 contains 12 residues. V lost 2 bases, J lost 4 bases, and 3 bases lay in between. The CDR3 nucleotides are TGTGCCAGCAGTTTACCAAATCAGCCCCAGCATTTT. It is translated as CASSLPNQPQHF.

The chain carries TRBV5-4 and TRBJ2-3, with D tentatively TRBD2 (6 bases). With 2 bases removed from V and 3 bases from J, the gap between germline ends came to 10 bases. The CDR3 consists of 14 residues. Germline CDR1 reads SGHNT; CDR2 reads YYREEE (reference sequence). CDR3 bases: TGTGCCAGCAGCTTAGGCGGGGAAACAGATACGCAGTATTTT. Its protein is CASSLGGETDTQYF.